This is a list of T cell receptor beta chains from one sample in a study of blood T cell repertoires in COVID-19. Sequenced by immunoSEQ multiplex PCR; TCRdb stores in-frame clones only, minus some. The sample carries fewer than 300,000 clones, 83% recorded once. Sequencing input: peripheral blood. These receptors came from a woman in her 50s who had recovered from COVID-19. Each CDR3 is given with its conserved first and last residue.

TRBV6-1,CASSDPSRAGRGNEQFF
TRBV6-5,CASSQTRTYGYTF
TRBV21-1,CASSTAGEWNTEAFF
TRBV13,CASSPITGRAEAFF
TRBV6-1,CASSEGVRGAGELFF
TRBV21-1,CASAGGAGEQFF
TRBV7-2,CASSVSGDNEQFF
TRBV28,CASSAPREQYF
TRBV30,CAWDRGIDTIYF
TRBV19,CASSGRGTRYNEQFF
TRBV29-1,CSVSRTDLYNEQFF
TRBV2,CASSVQGASYEQYF
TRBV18,CASSPGAGRREQYF
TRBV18,CASSQVAGNYGYTF
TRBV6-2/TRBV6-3,CASSWEEFMNTEAFF
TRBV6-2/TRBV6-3,CASSYTAGDPVNTEAFF
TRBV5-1,CASSQDYPTGTGGGYTF
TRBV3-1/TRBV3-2,CASSQDRLVAKNIQYF
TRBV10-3,CAISETSGRNTGELFF
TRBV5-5,CASSRQGGATNEKLFF
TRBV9,CASSVAEGLTVYGYTF
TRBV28,CASTENRGRGTEAFF
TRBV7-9,CASRALAGESSTDTQYF
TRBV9,CASSVDNYNEQFF
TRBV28,CASSLASAGEALGVF
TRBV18,CASSPPGLGGYEQYF
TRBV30,CAWSDGIGGGEQYF
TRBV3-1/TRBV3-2,CASSPGQQGAWSNQPQHF
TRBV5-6,CASSLTTGTVTGELFF
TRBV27,CASSRVVRTGSTDTQYF
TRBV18,CASSPGTSPNNEQFF
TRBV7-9,CASSSSGGSNQPQHF
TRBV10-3,CAIESTNGFGEQFF
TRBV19,CASSGTGKPSNQPQHF
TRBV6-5,CASSSGWRAYEQYF
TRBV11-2,CASSLGGGYYGYTF
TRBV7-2,CASSSSSGSWETQYF
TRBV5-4,CASSLGRGDNEKLFF
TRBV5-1,CASSGGGVGRTETQYF
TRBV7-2,CASSLLSSGANTGELFF
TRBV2,CASSEAGGPQEQYF
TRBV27,CASSLYQGGGTDTQYF
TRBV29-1,CSVLGQLDEKLFF
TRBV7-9,CASSRGRSPLQETQYF
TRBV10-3,CAISGLYRAGNTEAFF
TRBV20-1,CSASGNTEAFF
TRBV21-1,CASSKRRDSTGELFF
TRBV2,CASAGLAGRNEQFF